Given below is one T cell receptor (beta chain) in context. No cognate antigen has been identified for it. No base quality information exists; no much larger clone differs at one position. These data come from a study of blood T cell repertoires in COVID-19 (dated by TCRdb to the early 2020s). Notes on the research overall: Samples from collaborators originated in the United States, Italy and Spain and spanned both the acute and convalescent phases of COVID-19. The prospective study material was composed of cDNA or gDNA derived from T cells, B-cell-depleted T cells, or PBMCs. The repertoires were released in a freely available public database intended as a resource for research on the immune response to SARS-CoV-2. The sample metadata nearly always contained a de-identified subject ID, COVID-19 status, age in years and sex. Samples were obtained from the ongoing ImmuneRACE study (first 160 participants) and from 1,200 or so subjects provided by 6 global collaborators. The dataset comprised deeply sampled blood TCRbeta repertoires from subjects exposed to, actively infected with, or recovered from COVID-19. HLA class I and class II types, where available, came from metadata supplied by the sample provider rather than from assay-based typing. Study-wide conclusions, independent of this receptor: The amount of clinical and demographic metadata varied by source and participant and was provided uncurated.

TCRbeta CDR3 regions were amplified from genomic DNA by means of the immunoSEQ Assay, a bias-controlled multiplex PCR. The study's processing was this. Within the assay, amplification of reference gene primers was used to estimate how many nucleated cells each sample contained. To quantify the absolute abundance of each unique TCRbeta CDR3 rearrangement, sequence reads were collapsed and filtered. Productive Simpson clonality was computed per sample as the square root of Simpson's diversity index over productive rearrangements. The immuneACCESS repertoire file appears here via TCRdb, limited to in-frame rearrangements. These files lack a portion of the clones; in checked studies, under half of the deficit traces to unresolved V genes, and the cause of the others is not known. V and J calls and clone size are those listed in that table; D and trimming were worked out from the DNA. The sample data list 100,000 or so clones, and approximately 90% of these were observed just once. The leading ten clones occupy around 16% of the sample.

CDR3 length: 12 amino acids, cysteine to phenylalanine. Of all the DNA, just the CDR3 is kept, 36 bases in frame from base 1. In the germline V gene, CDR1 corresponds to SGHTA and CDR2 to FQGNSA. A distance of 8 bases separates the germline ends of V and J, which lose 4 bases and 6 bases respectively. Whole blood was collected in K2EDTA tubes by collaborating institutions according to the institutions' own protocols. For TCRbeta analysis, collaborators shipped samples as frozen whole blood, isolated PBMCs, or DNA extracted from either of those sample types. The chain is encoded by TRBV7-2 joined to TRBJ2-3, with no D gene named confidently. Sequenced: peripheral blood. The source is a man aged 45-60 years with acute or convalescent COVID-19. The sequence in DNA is TGTGCCAGCAGCTCCGTCAGGGATACGCAGTATTTT. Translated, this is CASSSVRDTQYF.